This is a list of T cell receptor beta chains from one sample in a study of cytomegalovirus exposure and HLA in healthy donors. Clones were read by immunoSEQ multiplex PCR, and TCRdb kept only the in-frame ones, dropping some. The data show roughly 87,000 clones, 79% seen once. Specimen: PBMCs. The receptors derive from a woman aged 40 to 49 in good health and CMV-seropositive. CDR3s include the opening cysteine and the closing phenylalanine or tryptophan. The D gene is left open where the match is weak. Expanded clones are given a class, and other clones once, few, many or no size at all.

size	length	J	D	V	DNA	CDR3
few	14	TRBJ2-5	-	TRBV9	TGTGCCAGCAGCGTAGAAGGCGGTGAAGAGACCCAGTACTTC	CASSVEGGEETQYF
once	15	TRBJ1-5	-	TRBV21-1	TGTGCCAGCAGATATCGGCTAGGGGGTAATCAGCCCCAGCATTTT	CASRYRLGGNQPQHF
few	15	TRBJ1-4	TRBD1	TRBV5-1	TGCGCCAGCAGCTCCTCCGGGACAGGAAATGAAAAACTGTTTTTT	CASSSSGTGNEKLFF
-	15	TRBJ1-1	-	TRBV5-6	TGTGCCAGCATCGGGTTGAGGGGCGCGGGGTCTGAAGCTTTCTTT	CASIGLRGAGSEAFF
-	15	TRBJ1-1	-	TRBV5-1	TGCGCCAGCAGCTTGGGTAGGGGCCAAGCCGCAGGGGCTTTCTTT	CASSLGRGQAAGAFF
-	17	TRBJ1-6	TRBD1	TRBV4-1	TGCGCCAGCAGCCAGACCGGGACAGGGGAACTGCATTCACCCCTCCACTTT	CASSQTGTGELHSPLHF
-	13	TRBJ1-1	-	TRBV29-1	TGCAGCGTGCAAACAGGGTTGAGAACTGAAGCTTTCTTT	CSVQTGLRTEAFF
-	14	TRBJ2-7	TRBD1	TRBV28	TGTGCCAGCAGTTTAGTAGGGACAGACTACGAGCAGTACTTC	CASSLVGTDYEQYF
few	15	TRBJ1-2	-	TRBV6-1	TGTGCCAGCACCTCGGCGCCGACAGCTAACTATGGCTACACCTTC	CASTSAPTANYGYTF
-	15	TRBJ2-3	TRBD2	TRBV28	TGTGCCAGCAGATTGGCTAGCGGGGAGACAGATACGCAGTATTTT	CASRLASGETDTQYF
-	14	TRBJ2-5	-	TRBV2	TGTGCCAGCAGTGGAGGTGGGCTAGCGGAGACCCAGTACTTC	CASSGGGLAETQYF
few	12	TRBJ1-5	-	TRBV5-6	TGTGCCAGCAGCTTATACAATCAGCCCCAGCATTTT	CASSLYNQPQHF
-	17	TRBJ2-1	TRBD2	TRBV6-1	TGTGCCAGCAGTGAAAGTTTTAGCGGGGGGGCCGGTAATGAGCAGTTCTTC	CASSESFSGGAGNEQFF
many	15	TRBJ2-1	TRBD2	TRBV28	TGTGCCAGCACCCCTACTAGCGGAAGTCACAATGAGCAGTTCTTC	CASTPTSGSHNEQFF
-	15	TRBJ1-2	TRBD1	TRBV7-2	TGTGCCAGCAGCTCCACCGGGACAGGGGTCTATGGCTACACCTTC	CASSSTGTGVYGYTF
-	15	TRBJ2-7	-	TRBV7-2	TGTGCCAGCAGCTTAGGAGGGGGACCGACCTACGAGCAGTACTTC	CASSLGGGPTYEQYF
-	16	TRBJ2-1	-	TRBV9	TGTGCCAGCAGCGTAGGGACACCGAGCTCCTACAATGAGCAGTTCTTC	CASSVGTPSSYNEQFF
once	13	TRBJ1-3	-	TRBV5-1	TGCGCCAGCTCTGGGGGCGCTGGAAACACCATATATTTT	CASSGGAGNTIYF
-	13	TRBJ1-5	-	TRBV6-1	TGTGCCAGCAGTTGGGGCTGGGATCAGCCCCAGCATTTT	CASSWGWDQPQHF
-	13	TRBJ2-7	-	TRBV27	TGTGCCAGCAGCCCTGGGCGTAGATACGAGCAGTACTTC	CASSPGRRYEQYF
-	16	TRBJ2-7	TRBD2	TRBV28	TGTGCCAGCAGTCCCTTGATGGCTAGCGGGAGCTACGAGCAGTACTTC	CASSPLMASGSYEQYF
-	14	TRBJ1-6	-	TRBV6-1	TGTGCCAGCAGTTATCCTGGGCGGGATTCACCCCTCCACTTT	CASSYPGRDSPLHF
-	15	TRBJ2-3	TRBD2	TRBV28	TGTGCCAGCAACGAGGCGGGGGGGGGCACAGATACGCAGTATTTT	CASNEAGGGTDTQYF
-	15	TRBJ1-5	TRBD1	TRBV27	TGTGCCAGCACCGCAGGGACAGGGGGGAATCAGCCCCAGCATTTT	CASTAGTGGNQPQHF
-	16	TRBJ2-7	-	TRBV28	TGTGCCAGCAGTTTATCGAATAGGGACAACTCCTACGAGCAGTACTTC	CASSLSNRDNSYEQYF
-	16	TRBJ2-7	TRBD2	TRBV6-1	TGTGCCAGCAGTGAAGGGACTAGCGGAATCTCCTACGAGCAGTACTTC	CASSEGTSGISYEQYF
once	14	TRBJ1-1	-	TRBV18	TGTGCCAGCTCATCTAACAGGGAGAACACTGAAGCTTTCTTT	CASSSNRENTEAFF
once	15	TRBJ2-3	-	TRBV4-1	TGCGCCAGCAGCCAAGGGCAGGAGGTTACAGATACGCAGTATTTT	CASSQGQEVTDTQYF
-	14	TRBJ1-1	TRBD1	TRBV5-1	TGCGCCAGCAGCTTGAGAGGGGGCCACACTGAAGCTTTCTTT	CASSLRGGHTEAFF
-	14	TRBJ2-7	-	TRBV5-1	TGCGCCAGCAGCTTGGTCGTCAGTCCCTACGAGCAGTACTTC	CASSLVVSPYEQYF
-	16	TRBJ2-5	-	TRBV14	TGTGCCAGCAGCCAACCCCCCACTAGGGACCAAGAGACCCAGTACTTC	CASSQPPTRDQETQYF
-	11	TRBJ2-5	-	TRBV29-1	TGCAGCGCTACTGAACAAGAGACCCAGTACTTC	CSATEQETQYF
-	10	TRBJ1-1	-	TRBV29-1	TGCAGCGTTGAAGAGTATGAAGCTTTCTTT	CSVEEYEAFF
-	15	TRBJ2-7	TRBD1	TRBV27	TGTGCCAGCAGTTTCTGGGACAGGCGGCCCTACGAGCAGTACTTC	CASSFWDRRPYEQYF
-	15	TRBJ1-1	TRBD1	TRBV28	TGTGCCAGCAGTTCCCTCTGGGACAGGAACACTGAAGCTTTCTTT	CASSSLWDRNTEAFF
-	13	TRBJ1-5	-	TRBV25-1	TGTGCCAGTCGGGGAGGGAGCAATCAGCCCCAGCATTTT	CASRGGSNQPQHF
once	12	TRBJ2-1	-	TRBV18	TGTGCCAGCTCACCACGAGATTCTGAGCAGTTCTTC	CASSPRDSEQFF
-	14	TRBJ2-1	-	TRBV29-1	TGCAGCGTTCCCGGGGGAAAATCCTACAATGAGCAGTTCTTC	CSVPGGKSYNEQFF
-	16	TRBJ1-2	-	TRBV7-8	TGTGCCAGCACACCCACGGCCCGTGGCGGTAACTATGGCTACACCTTC	CASTPTARGGNYGYTF
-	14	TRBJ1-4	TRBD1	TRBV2	TGTGCCATCGACAGGGGGACCTCTAATGAAAAACTGTTTTTT	CAIDRGTSNEKLFF
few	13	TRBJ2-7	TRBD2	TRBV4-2	TGTGCCAGCAGCCCCACCGGGAGGTTCGAGCAGTACTTC	CASSPTGRFEQYF
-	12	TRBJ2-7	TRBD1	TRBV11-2	TGTGCCAGCACAGGGGGTTCCTACGAGCAGTACTTC	CASTGGSYEQYF
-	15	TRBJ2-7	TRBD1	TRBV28	TGTGCCAGCAGCTTTGGGACAGGGAGAGTCTACGAGCAGTACTTC	CASSFGTGRVYEQYF
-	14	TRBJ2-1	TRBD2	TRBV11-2	TGTGCCAGCAGCTTAGGTCTAGCGGGGGGTGAGCAGTTCTTC	CASSLGLAGGEQFF
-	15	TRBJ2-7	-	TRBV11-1	TGTGCCAGCAGCCCCGACAGGAGCCCTTCCTACGAGCAGTACTTC	CASSPDRSPSYEQYF